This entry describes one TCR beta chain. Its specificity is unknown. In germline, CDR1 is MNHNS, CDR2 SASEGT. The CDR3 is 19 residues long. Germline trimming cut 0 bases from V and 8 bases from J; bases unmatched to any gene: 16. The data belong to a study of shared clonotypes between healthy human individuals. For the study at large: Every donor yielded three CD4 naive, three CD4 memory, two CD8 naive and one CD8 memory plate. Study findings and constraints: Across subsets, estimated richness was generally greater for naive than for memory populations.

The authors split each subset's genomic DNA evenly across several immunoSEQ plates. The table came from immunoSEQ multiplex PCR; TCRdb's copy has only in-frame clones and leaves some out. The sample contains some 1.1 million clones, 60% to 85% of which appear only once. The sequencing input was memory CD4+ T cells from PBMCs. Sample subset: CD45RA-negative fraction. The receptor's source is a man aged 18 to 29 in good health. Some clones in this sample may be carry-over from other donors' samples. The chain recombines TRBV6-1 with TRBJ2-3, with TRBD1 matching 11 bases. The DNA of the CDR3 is TGTGCCAGCAGTGAAGCCCTCACGGGACAGGGGGTCGGGCCCGCTACGCAGTATTTT. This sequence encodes CASSEALTGQGVGPATQYF.